This is a list of T cell receptor beta chains from one sample in a study of blood T cell repertoires in COVID-19. Sequencing used immunoSEQ multiplex PCR; TCRdb keeps in-frame clones, though not all of them. The sample has 150,000 to 200,000 clones, approximately 80% seen once. The source material was peripheral blood. These receptors came from a man in his 70s who had recovered from COVID-19. The CDR3 runs from the conserved cysteine through the conserved F or W. The D gene is left open where the match is weak. Clone size is given for some rows only: seen once, a few or many times, or a class if the clone is expanded.

j_gene	v_gene	d_gene	abundance	CDR3nt	CDR3aa
TRBJ1-4	TRBV3-1/TRBV3-2	-	once	TGTGCCAGCAGCCAACTGAGCGAAAAACTGTTTTTT	CASSQLSEKLFF
TRBJ1-1	TRBV28	-	few	TGTGCCAGCCTCCCCTCTTTATCGAACACTGAAGCTTTCTTT	CASLPSLSNTEAFF
TRBJ2-2	TRBV3-1/TRBV3-2	-	-	TGTGCCAGCAGACTAACAGGACGTAGTTACGCGAACACCGGGGAGCTGTTTTTT	CASRLTGRSYANTGELFF
TRBJ2-7	TRBV11-2	TRBD1	few	TGTGCCAGCAGCTTAGAGGGACAGGGGATGACCTCCTACGAGCAGTACTTC	CASSLEGQGMTSYEQYF
TRBJ2-3	TRBV6-2/TRBV6-3	-	-	TGTGCCAGCAGTTACTCGCAGGGTTCCAGCACAGATACGCAGTATTTT	CASSYSQGSSTDTQYF
TRBJ1-2	TRBV5-4	TRBD1	once	TGTGCCAGCAGCTTGGTGGACAGGCCTAACTATGGCTACACCTTC	CASSLVDRPNYGYTF
TRBJ1-3	TRBV27	TRBD1	-	TGTGCCAGCAGTTCCAGACAGGGTTACACCATATATTTT	CASSSRQGYTIYF
TRBJ2-1	TRBV25-1	-	few	TGTGCCAGCAGTGACGTCCAGGAGCAGTTCTTC	CASSDVQEQFF
TRBJ2-7	TRBV11-2	-	few	TGTGCCAGCAGCTTAGGGAGCTCCTACGAGCAGTACTTC	CASSLGSSYEQYF
TRBJ1-1	TRBV7-9	-	-	TGTGCCAGCAGCTTAGGGGAGGGGGGAATTGGTGAAGCTTTCTTT	CASSLGEGGIGEAFF
TRBJ1-1	TRBV5-1	-	-	TGCGCCAGCAGCTTTGACGGAGGTATGAACACTGAAGCTTTCTTT	CASSFDGGMNTEAFF
TRBJ2-1	TRBV3-1/TRBV3-2	TRBD2	-	TGTGCCAGCAGCCCCGTAGCGGGAGGGTCCTACAATGAGCAGTTCTTC	CASSPVAGGSYNEQFF
TRBJ1-1	TRBV18	TRBD1	-	TGTGCCAGCTCACCAACGGGGACAGGGGGGAACACTGAAGCTTTCTTT	CASSPTGTGGNTEAFF
TRBJ1-3	TRBV6-5	-	-	TGTGCCAGCAGTTTTTCAGGGGTAGCTGGAAACACCATATATTTT	CASSFSGVAGNTIYF
TRBJ2-2	TRBV28	-	-	TGTGCCAGCAGTTTAGGGACACCACCCACCGGGGAGCTGTTTTTT	CASSLGTPPTGELFF
TRBJ2-4	TRBV28	TRBD1	-	TGTGCCAGCAGGGAACAGGGGACACTAGCCAAAAACATTCAGTACTTC	CASREQGTLAKNIQYF
TRBJ2-1	TRBV24-1	TRBD2	-	TGTGCCACCAGTGTCCGGGAGGGCCCATACAATGAGCAGTTCTTC	CATSVREGPYNEQFF
TRBJ2-3	TRBV5-1	TRBD2	-	TGCGCCAGCAGCTTGGGAGCGGGAGGAGTTACGCAGTATTTT	CASSLGAGGVTQYF
TRBJ2-2	TRBV28	-	-	TGTGCCAGCAGTCCAGCGGGACATAACACCGGGGAGCTGTTTTTT	CASSPAGHNTGELFF
TRBJ2-7	TRBV2	-	-	TGTGCCAGCAGGCAGGACAGCTCCTACGAGCAGTACTTC	CASRQDSSYEQYF
TRBJ2-7	TRBV7-7	TRBD2	many	TGTGCTAGCAGCATACTAGCGGGAGGCCCCTACGAGCAGTACTTC	CASSILAGGPYEQYF
TRBJ2-3	TRBV11-1	TRBD2	-	TGTGCCAGCAGGATAGGGACTAGCGGTTTCACAGATACGCAGTATTTT	CASRIGTSGFTDTQYF